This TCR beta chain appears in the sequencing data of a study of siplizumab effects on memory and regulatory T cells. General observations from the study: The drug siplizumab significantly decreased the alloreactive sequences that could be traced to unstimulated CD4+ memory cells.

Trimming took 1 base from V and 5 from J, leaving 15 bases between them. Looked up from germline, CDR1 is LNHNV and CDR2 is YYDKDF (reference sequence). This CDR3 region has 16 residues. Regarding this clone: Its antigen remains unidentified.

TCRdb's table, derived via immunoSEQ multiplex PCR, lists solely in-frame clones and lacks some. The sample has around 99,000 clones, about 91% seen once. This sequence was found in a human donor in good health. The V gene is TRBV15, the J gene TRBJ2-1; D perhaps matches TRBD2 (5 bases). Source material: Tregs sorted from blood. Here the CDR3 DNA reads TGTGCCACCAGCAGAGGGGCGTCAGGAGGCCACAATGAGCAGTTCTTC. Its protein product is CATSRGASGGHNEQFF.